This paragraph reports one TCR beta chain. As yet, its antigen is unknown. V lost 6 bases to trimming and J lost 6 bases; unmatched junction nucleotides: 7. The CDR3 contains 13 residues. Germline CDR1 is MGHDK and CDR2 is SYGVNS. The data stem from a study of cytomegalovirus exposure and HLA in healthy donors. General observations from the study: A later examination showed that TCR association rates differed by HLA locus, with DRB1 most and HLA-C fewest. Data from an earlier analysis indicated that most TCR beta V segments were productive either about 87% or about 30% of the time.

13 Jbeta primers and 60 Vbeta primers were used for the PCR. Sequencing used immunoSEQ multiplex PCR; TCRdb keeps in-frame clones, though not all of them. The sample has approximately 110,000 clones; 15% are singletons. Sequencing input: PBMCs. V and J are TRBV25-1 and TRBJ1-1; TRBD1 matches at 7 bases. This clonotype was obtained from a young woman in good health and CMV-seronegative. CDR3 coding DNA: TGTGCCAGCAGCCTCCCTGGACAGGCTGAAGCTTTCTTT. Protein product: CASSLPGQAEAFF.